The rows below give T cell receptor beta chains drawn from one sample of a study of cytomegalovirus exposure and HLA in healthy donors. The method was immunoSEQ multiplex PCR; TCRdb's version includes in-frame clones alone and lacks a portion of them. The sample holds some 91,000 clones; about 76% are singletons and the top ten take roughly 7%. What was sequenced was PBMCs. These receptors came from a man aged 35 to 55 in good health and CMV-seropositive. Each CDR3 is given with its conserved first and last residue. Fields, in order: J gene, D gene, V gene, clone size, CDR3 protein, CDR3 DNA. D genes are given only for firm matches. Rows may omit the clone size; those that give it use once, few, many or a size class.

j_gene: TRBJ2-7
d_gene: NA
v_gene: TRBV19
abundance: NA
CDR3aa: CASSGWSLHEQYF
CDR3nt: TGTGCCAGTAGTGGATGGAGCCTTCACGAGCAGTACTTC

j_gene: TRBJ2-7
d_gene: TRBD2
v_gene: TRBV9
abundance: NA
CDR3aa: CASSLPGGEQYF
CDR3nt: TGTGCCAGCAGCCTCCCGGGGGGCGAGCAGTACTTC

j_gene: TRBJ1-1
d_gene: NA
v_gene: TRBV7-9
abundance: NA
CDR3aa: CASSLAQEGTEAFF
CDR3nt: TGTGCCAGCAGCTTAGCACAGGAAGGCACTGAAGCTTTCTTT

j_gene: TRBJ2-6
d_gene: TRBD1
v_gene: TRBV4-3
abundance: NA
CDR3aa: CASSRGQGSGANVLTF
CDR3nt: TGCGCCAGCAGCAGGGGGCAAGGCTCTGGGGCCAACGTCCTGACTTTC

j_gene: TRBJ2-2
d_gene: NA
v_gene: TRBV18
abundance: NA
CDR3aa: CASSPVQLNTGELFF
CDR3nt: TGTGCCAGCTCACCCGTTCAGTTGAACACCGGGGAGCTGTTTTTT

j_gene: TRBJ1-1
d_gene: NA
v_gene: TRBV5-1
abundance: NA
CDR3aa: CASSLGRGDTEAFF
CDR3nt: TGCGCCAGCAGCTTGGGCCGGGGGGACACTGAAGCTTTCTTT

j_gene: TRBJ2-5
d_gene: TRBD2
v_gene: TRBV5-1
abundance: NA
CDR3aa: CASSDGEGLAASYF
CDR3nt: TGCGCCAGCAGTGATGGGGAAGGACTAGCGGCGTCGTACTTC

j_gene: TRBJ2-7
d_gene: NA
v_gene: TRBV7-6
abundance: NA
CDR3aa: CASSLGGQGGSEQYF
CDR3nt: TGTGCCAGCAGCTTAGGCGGGCAGGGAGGCAGCGAGCAGTACTTC

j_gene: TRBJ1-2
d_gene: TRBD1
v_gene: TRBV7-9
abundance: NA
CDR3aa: CASSSGQGTSYGYTF
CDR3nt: TGTGCCAGCAGCTCGGGACAGGGGACAAGCTATGGCTACACCTTC

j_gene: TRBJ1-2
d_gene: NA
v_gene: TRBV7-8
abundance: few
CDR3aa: CASSLVQGYGYTF
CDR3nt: TGTGCCAGCAGCTTAGTTCAGGGCTATGGCTACACCTTC

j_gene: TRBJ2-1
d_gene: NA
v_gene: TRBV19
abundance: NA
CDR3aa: CASSIVGVYEQFF
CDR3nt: TGTGCCAGTAGTATAGTCGGAGTCTATGAGCAGTTCTTC

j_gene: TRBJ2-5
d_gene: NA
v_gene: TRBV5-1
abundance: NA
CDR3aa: CASSLQTEETQYF
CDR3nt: TGCGCCAGCAGCTTGCAGACTGAAGAGACCCAGTACTTC

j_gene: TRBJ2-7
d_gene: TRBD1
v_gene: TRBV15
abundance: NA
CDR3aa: CATSRDPGQTYEQYF
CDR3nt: TGTGCCACCAGCAGAGATCCGGGACAGACCTACGAGCAGTACTTC

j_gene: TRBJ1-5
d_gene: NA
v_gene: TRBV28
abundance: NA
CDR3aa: CASSFGAHRVGRYSNQPQHF
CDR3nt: TGTGCCAGCAGTTTTGGGGCTCACAGGGTAGGGAGATATAGCAATCAGCCCCAGCATTTT

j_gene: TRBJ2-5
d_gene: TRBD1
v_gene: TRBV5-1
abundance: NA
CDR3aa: CASSNQGVLIQETQYF
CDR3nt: TGCGCCAGCAGCAACCAGGGGGTGTTGATCCAAGAGACCCAGTACTTC

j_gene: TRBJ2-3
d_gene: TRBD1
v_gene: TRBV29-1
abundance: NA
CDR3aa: CSVDAGGNTDTQYF
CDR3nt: TGCAGCGTTGACGCAGGGGGTAACACAGATACGCAGTATTTT

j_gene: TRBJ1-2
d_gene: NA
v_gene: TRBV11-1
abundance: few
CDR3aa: CASSLGTEYGYTF
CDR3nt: TGTGCCAGCAGCTTAGGGACAGAGTATGGCTACACCTTC

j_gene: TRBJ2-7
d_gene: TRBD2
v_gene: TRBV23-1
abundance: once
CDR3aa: CASSPGLAGSSYEQYF
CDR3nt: TGCGCCAGCAGTCCGGGACTAGCGGGGAGCTCCTACGAGCAGTACTTC

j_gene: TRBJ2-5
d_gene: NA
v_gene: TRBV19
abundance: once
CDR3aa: CASSIRPGFQETQYF
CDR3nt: TGTGCCAGTAGTATTCGGCCAGGGTTCCAAGAGACCCAGTACTTC

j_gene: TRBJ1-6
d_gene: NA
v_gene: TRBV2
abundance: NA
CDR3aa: CASSEVPRPLHF
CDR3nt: TGTGCCAGCAGTGAGGTGCCCCGGCCCCTCCACTTT

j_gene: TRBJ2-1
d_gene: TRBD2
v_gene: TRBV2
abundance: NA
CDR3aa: CASSENWGGLNNEQFF
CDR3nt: TGTGCCAGCAGTGAAAATTGGGGGGGATTAAACAATGAGCAGTTCTTC

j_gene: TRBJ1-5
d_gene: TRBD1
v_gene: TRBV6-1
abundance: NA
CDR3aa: CASSGDRGSNQPQHF
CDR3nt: TGTGCCAGCAGTGGCGACAGGGGGAGCAATCAGCCCCAGCATTTT

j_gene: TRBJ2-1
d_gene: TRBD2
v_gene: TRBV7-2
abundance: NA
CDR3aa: CASSRTSGRYNEQFF
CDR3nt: TGTGCCAGCAGCCGGACTAGCGGGAGGTACAATGAGCAGTTCTTC

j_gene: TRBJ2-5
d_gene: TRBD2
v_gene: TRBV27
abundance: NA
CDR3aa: CASSLRGGWDVPGQETQYF
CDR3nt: TGTGCCAGCAGTTTACGCGGGGGATGGGACGTCCCCGGCCAAGAGACCCAGTACTTC

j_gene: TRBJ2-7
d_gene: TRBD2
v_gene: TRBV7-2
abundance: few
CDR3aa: CASSLGGGEQYF
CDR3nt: TGTGCCAGCAGCTTAGGGGGGGGCGAGCAGTACTTC

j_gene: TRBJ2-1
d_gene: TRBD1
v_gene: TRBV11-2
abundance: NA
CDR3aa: CASSMGQGKINEQFF
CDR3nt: TGTGCCAGCAGCATGGGACAGGGGAAAATCAATGAGCAGTTCTTC

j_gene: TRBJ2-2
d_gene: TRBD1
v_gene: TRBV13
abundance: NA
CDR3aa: CASSLPTGVGGELFF
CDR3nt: TGTGCCAGCAGCTTACCGACAGGGGTCGGCGGGGAGCTGTTTTTT

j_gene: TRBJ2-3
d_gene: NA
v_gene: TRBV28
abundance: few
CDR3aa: CASSLSTSTDTQYF
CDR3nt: TGTGCCAGCAGTTTATCAACAAGCACAGATACGCAGTATTTT

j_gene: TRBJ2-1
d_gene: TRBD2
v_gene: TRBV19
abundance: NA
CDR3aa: CASSILGLAGEDEQFF
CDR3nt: TGTGCCAGTAGTATTTTGGGACTAGCGGGGGAGGATGAGCAGTTCTTC

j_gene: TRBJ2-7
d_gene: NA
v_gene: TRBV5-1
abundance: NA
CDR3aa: CASRESTGTPYEQYF
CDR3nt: TGCGCCAGCAGGGAATCAACAGGGACCCCCTACGAGCAGTACTTC

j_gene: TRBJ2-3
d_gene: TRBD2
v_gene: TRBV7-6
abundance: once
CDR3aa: CASSLGRLASSTDTQYF
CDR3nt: TGTGCCAGCAGCTTAGGGCGACTAGCGTCTAGCACAGATACGCAGTATTTT

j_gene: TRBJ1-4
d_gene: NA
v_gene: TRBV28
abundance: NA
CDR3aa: CASSLTDSNEKLFF
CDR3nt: TGTGCCAGCAGTTTAACCGACAGTAATGAAAAACTGTTTTTT

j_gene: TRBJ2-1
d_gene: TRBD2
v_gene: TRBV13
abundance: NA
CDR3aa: CATGTSGHYNEQFF
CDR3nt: TGTGCCACCGGGACTAGCGGACATTACAATGAGCAGTTCTTC

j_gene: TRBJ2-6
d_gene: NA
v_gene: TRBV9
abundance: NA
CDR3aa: CASSVGQASGANVLTF
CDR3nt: TGTGCCAGCAGCGTAGGTCAGGCCTCTGGGGCCAACGTCCTGACTTTC

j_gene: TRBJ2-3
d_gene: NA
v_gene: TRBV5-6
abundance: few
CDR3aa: CASSLELRTDTQYF
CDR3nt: TGTGCCAGCAGCTTGGAACTCCGCACAGATACGCAGTATTTT

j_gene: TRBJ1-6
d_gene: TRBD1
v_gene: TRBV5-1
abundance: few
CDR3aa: CASSWRPGTGTGGSPLHF
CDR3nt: TGCGCCAGCAGCTGGCGTCCCGGGACAGGGACCGGGGGTTCACCCCTCCACTTT

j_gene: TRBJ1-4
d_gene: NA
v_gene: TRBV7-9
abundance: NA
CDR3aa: CASSLAAGYTNEKLFF
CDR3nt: TGTGCCAGCAGCTTAGCTGCGGGGTACACTAATGAAAAACTGTTTTTT

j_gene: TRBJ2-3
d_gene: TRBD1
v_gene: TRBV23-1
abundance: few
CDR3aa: CASSQNRRDRGRTDTQYF
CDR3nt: TGCGCCAGCAGTCAAAACCGCCGGGACAGGGGGCGGACAGATACGCAGTATTTT

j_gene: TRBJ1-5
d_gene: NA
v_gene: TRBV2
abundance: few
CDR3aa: CASRGRVVQPQHF
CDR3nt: TGTGCCAGCAGGGGGCGAGTTGTTCAGCCCCAGCATTTT

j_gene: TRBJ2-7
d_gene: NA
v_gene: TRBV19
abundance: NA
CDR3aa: CASSMGGAVSYEQYF
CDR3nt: TGTGCCAGTAGTATGGGGGGAGCAGTGTCCTACGAGCAGTACTTC

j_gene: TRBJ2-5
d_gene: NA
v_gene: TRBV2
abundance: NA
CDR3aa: CASSEADSQETQYF
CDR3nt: TGTGCCAGCAGTGAAGCTGACAGCCAAGAGACCCAGTACTTC

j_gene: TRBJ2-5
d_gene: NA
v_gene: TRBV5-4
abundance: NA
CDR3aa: CASSYIAEGGETQYF
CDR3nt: TGTGCCAGCAGCTACATCGCGGAAGGGGGAGAGACCCAGTACTTC

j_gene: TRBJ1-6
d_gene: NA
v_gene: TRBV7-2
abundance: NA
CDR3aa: CASSLSGGTLNSPLHF
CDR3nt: TGTGCCAGCAGCCTCTCTGGGGGGACGCTGAATTCACCCCTCCACTTT

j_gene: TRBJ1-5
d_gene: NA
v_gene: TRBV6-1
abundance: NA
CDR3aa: CASSEADRGGNQPQHF
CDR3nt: TGTGCCAGCAGTGAAGCTGACCGGGGTGGCAATCAGCCCCAGCATTTT